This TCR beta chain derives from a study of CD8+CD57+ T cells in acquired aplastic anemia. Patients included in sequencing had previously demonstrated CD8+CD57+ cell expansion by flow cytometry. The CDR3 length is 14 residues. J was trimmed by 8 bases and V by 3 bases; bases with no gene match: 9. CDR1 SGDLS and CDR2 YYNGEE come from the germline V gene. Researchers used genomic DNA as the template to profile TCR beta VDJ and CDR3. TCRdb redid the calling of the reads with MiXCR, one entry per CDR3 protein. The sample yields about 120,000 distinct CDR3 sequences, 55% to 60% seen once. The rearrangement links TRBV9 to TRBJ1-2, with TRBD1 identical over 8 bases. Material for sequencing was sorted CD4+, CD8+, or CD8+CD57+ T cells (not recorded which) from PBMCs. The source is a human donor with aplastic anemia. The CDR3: CASSAPVGTGGYTF. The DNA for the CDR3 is TGTGCCAGCAGCGCTCCGGTAGGGACAGGAGGCTACACCTTC.